One sample yielded the 5 T cell receptor beta chains listed below, sequenced in a study of blood T cell repertoires in COVID-19. TCRdb's table, derived via immunoSEQ multiplex PCR, lists solely in-frame clones and lacks some. The sample shows about 160,000 clones, roughly 85% of them seen only once. The specimen sequenced was peripheral blood. The receptors shown here come from a man aged 35 to 55 with acute or convalescent COVID-19.

The chain links TRBV19 to TRBJ1-5; D unclear. This CDR3 region has 14 residues. V was cut by 7 bases and J by 3 bases, with 13 bases left in between. Per germline, CDR1 LNHDA and CDR2 SQIVND (reference sequence). CDR3 coding DNA: TGTGCCAGTACCATGAGGGCAGACAATCAGCCCCAGCATTTT. It encodes CASTMRADNQPQHF.

V usage is TRBV4-3 and J usage is TRBJ1-4, with D perhaps matching TRBD1 (5 bases). Trimming pared 0 bases from V and 8 bases from J, leaving 16 bases between. Germline CDR1 reads LGHNA; CDR2 reads YSLEER. This CDR3 region has 16 residues. This chain's CDR3 is CASSQDRDSLWEKLFF. The CDR3 nucleotides are TGCGCCAGCAGCCAAGATCGGGACTCTCTTTGGGAAAAACTGTTTTTT.

Details on this clone: The identical CDR3 is also encoded by other nucleotide sequences in the sample. V usage is TRBV5-1 and J usage is TRBJ1-5, with D tentatively TRBD1 (5 bases). Germline CDR1 and CDR2: SGHRS and YFSETQ. The V end was cut by 4 bases, the J end by 2 bases, with 13 bases between. There are 15 residues in the CDR3. The CDR3 here is CASSPGTLGNQPQHF. The CDR3 coding sequence is TGCGCCAGCAGCCCAGGGACTTTGGGCAATCAGCCCCAGCATTTT.

This sequence joins TRBV7-8 and TRBJ2-7; D call uncertain. The CDR3 loop spans 15 amino acids. The V and J ends lost 3 bases and 3 bases respectively, with 15 bases between them. Germline CDR1 SGHVS, CDR2 FQNEAQ. The CDR3 sequence is CASSFVRGSFYEQYF. The CDR3 bases are TGTGCCAGCAGCTTCGTCAGAGGTTCTTTCTACGAGCAGTACTTC. Full variable domain (missing parts from reference TRBV7-8 and TRBJ2-7): GAGVSQSPRYKVAKRGQDVALRCDPISGHVSLFWYQQALGQGPEFLTYFQNEAQLDKSGLPSDRFFAERPEGSVSTLKIQRTQQEDSAVYLCASSFVRGSFYEQYFGPGTRLTVT.

The rearrangement joins TRBV27 to TRBJ2-7; 11 bases line up with TRBD2. The germline gives CDR1 MNHEY, CDR2 SMNVEV (reference sequence). The J segment lost 4 bases and the V segment lost 5 bases, leaving 4 bases of the junction unmatched. This CDR3 has 14 residues. This chain's CDR3 is CASSPRTSGYEQYF. CDR3 DNA sequence: TGTGCCAGCAGTCCGAGGACTAGCGGGTACGAGCAGTACTTC.